This T cell receptor (beta chain) was sequenced during a study of blood T cell repertoires in COVID-19. Study information: Collection of acute and convalescent COVID-19 samples took place in the United States, Italy and Spain. T cells, B-cell-depleted T cells, or PBMCs supplied cDNA or gDNA.

Authors' methods: Nucleated cell number was recorded as an estimate derived from reference gene primer amplification. Profiling relied on immunoSEQ multiplex PCR, and the TCRdb table lists in-frame clones only, not all of them. V and J calls and clone size are those listed in that table; D and trimming were worked out from the DNA. The sample yields some 68,000 clones, 70% to 85% seen once. This CDR3 spans 15 amino acids. V dropped 0 bases and J dropped 4; count of bases not matched to a gene: 2. The germline V gene has CDR1 SGDLS and CDR2 YYNGEE. The clonotype was recovered from a man in his sixties or seventies with acute or convalescent COVID-19. The rearrangement links TRBV9 to TRBJ1-4; 8 bases are a match to TRBD1. Sequenced input: peripheral blood. CDR3 nucleotides: TGTGCCAGCAGCGTAGGGGGACAGGTTAATGAAAAACTGTTTTTT. Translated, it gives CASSVGGQVNEKLFF.